The sequence of this TCR beta chain was determined in a study of cytomegalovirus exposure and HLA in healthy donors. A multiplex PCR was run with 60 Vbeta primers and 13 Jbeta primers. Produced via immunoSEQ multiplex PCR; TCRdb's table is partial and in-frame only. Of some 180,000 clones listed, about 9% are singletons. Germline lookup yields CDR1 SGHAT and CDR2 FQNNGV. The CDR3 has 14 amino acids. Trimming left V 0 bases short and J 7 bases short, with 12 bases between. Sequences were obtained from PBMCs. The rearrangement links TRBV11-2 to TRBJ1-1; unclear D gene. This sequence was found in a woman in her twenties or thirties in good health and CMV-seropositive. The CDR3 sequence is CASSLDPTPGEAFF. CDR3 DNA: TGTGCCAGCAGCTTAGATCCCACCCCGGGTGAAGCTTTCTTT. Variable domain in full (rest from reference TRBV11-2 and TRBJ1-1): EAGVAQSPRYKIIEKRQSVAFWCNPISGHATLYWYQQILGQGPKLLIQFQNNGVVDDSQLPKDRFSAERLKGVDSTLKIQPAKLEDSAVYLCASSLDPTPGEAFFGQGTRLTVV.